The clone carrying this TCR beta chain was picked up one time. Method: immunoSEQ multiplex PCR; TCRdb's copy keeps in-frame clones and lacks some. Among 45,000 to 60,000 clones listed, about four fifths were seen once. The data are from a study of T cells in tumors after PD-1 blockade. The CDR3 sequence is 14 residues long. Trimming stripped 7 bases from V and 5 bases from J, with 17 bases between. The germline CDR1 and CDR2 sequences are MDHEN and SYDVKM. The sequence came from a human donor with basal cell carcinoma. The specimen was PBMCs, collected before anti-PD-1 treatment. The V call is TRBV28, the J call TRBJ2-5, with a tentative D call TRBD1 (6 bases). CDR3: CASNTQGSKETQYF. In nucleotides, the CDR3 is TGTGCCAGCAATACACAGGGTTCTAAGGAGACCCAGTACTTC.